This T cell receptor (beta chain) was captured by sequencing in a study of OX40 agonist ivuxolimab in advanced cancers. Study details: Dose-escalation patients were diagnosed with hepatocellular carcinoma, melanoma, renal cell cancer or head and neck cancer. Participants could have had prior anti-PD-1, anti-PD-L1 or anti-CTLA-4 therapy, and roughly 39% had some.

Measured with immunoSEQ multiplex PCR; TCRdb has only the in-frame clones, and not every one. The sample holds tens of thousands of clones, roughly 90% seen once. Remarks on this clone: Its cognate antigen is unknown.

The V gene end was trimmed by 2 bases and the J gene end by 6 bases; junction bases not matched to a gene: 3. CDR1 is MNHEY, CDR2 SVGAGI, per germline. CDR3 length: 13 residues. Study-level findings and limits: At 0.1 to 3.0 mg/kg and by week 6, CD4+ and CD8+ T cells in the blood had expanded clonally. Partial responders receiving 0.1-3.0 mg/kg showed among the lowest clonal expansion.

Material: CD4+ or CD8+ T cells sorted from blood, obtained in a trial of the OX40 agonist ivuxolimab. This clonotype was obtained from an adult with an advanced solid tumor such as melanoma, head and neck, liver or kidney cancer. V usage is TRBV6-5 and J usage is TRBJ1-1; TRBD1 matches at 7 bases. The CDR3: CASSYARGPEAFF. The DNA of the CDR3 is TGTGCCAGCAGTTACGCTAGGGGGCCTGAAGCTTTCTTT.